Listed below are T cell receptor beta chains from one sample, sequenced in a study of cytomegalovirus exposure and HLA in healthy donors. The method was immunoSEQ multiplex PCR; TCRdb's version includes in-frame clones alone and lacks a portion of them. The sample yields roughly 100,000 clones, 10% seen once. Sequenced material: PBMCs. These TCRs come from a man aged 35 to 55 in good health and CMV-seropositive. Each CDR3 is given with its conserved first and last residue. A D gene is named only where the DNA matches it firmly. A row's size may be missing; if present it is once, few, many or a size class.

CDR3: CASSERTSWGTDTQYF
DNA: TGTGCCAGCAGCGAGAGGACTAGCTGGGGCACAGATACGCAGTATTTT
V: TRBV9
D: TRBD2
J: TRBJ2-3
size: few

CDR3: CASSIGLNSYEQYF
DNA: TGTGCCAGTAGTATTGGACTTAATTCCTACGAGCAGTACTTC
V: TRBV19
D: .
J: TRBJ2-7
size: few

CDR3: CASRFSGDYGYTF
DNA: TGTGCCAGCAGATTCAGCGGGGACTATGGCTACACCTTC
V: TRBV7-2
D: .
J: TRBJ1-2
size: .

CDR3: CATSREGAGVITYNEQFF
DNA: TGTGCCACCAGCAGAGAGGGAGCGGGAGTTATTACCTACAATGAGCAGTTCTTC
V: TRBV15
D: TRBD2
J: TRBJ2-1
size: .

CDR3: CASSPPGINHQPQHF
DNA: TGTGCCAGCAGTCCCCCCGGGATAAACCATCAGCCCCAGCATTTT
V: TRBV28
D: .
J: TRBJ1-5
size: .

CDR3: CASSVGSSGKDTQYF
DNA: TGTGCCAGCAGCGTAGGGTCTAGCGGGAAGGATACGCAGTATTTT
V: TRBV9
D: TRBD2
J: TRBJ2-3
size: few

CDR3: CSALRSGEQFF
DNA: TGCAGTGCCCTCCGGTCCGGTGAGCAGTTCTTC
V: TRBV20-1
D: .
J: TRBJ2-1
size: .

CDR3: CAQPGICNYGYTF
DNA: TGTGCCCAGCCGGGTATTTGTAACTATGGCTACACCTTC
V: TRBV21-1
D: .
J: TRBJ1-2
size: few

CDR3: CASSSTSYEQYF
DNA: TGCGCCAGCAGCTCGACTAGTTACGAGCAGTACTTC
V: TRBV5-1
D: .
J: TRBJ2-7
size: .

CDR3: CASSLFVTSGRRGGELFF
DNA: TGTGCCAGCAGTTTATTCGTGACTAGCGGGAGAAGGGGCGGGGAGCTGTTTTTT
V: TRBV27
D: TRBD2
J: TRBJ2-2
size: .

CDR3: CASTLAVEAGELFF
DNA: TGTGCCAGCACCCTGGCCGTGGAGGCCGGGGAGCTGTTTTTT
V: TRBV7-2
D: .
J: TRBJ2-2
size: few

CDR3: CASSLLGQVNTEAFF
DNA: TGTGCCAGCAGCTTGCTTGGACAAGTAAACACTGAAGCTTTCTTT
V: TRBV5-6
D: .
J: TRBJ1-1
size: .

CDR3: CATSPRALAGGNQYF
DNA: TGTGCCACCAGCCCTAGAGCACTAGCGGGAGGCAACCAGTACTTC
V: TRBV15
D: TRBD2
J: TRBJ2-5
size: .

CDR3: CASSLGTLWGDEQFF
DNA: TGCGCCAGCAGCTTGGGGACCCTCTGGGGGGATGAGCAGTTCTTC
V: TRBV5-1
D: .
J: TRBJ2-1
size: .

CDR3: CASSLEGASDTEAFF
DNA: TGCGCCAGCAGCTTGGAGGGGGCCTCCGACACTGAAGCTTTCTTT
V: TRBV5-1
D: TRBD1
J: TRBJ1-1
size: few

CDR3: CASKSVSGSLETQYF
DNA: TGTGCCAGCAAATCGGTTAGCGGGAGTTTAGAGACCCAGTACTTC
V: TRBV6-5
D: TRBD2
J: TRBJ2-5
size: .

CDR3: CASSVGSLAGDYEQYF
DNA: TGTGCCAGCAGCGTAGGGTCACTAGCGGGCGACTACGAGCAGTACTTC
V: TRBV9
D: TRBD2
J: TRBJ2-7
size: .

CDR3: CAWSPGTGGYGYTF
DNA: TGTGCCTGGAGCCCGGGGACAGGGGGCTATGGCTACACCTTC
V: TRBV30
D: TRBD1
J: TRBJ1-2
size: few

CDR3: CASSQDSYEQYF
DNA: TGTGCCAGCAGCCAGGACAGTTACGAGCAGTACTTC
V: TRBV7-3
D: .
J: TRBJ2-7
size: many

CDR3: CASSLRRGETSDEQFF
DNA: TGTGCCAGCAGCTTGCGAAGAGGGGAGACTAGCGATGAGCAGTTCTTC
V: TRBV7-2
D: TRBD2
J: TRBJ2-1
size: .

CDR3: CASSVAGTGGLNEQFF
DNA: TGTGCCAGTAGTGTCGCCGGGACAGGGGGCCTCAATGAGCAGTTCTTC
V: TRBV19
D: TRBD1
J: TRBJ2-1
size: few